The TCR beta chain under discussion was sequenced for a study of response to subunit inactivated influenza vaccine. Via MiXCR, TCRdb re-called the RT-PCR reads, giving one row per CDR3 protein. The repertoire holds 500,000 to 550,000 distinct CDR3 sequences, with 6.5% to 8% as singletons. Notes on the study in general: The authors suggested that every seasonal influenza vaccination recruits few new T cells.

This clonotype was detected only a few times. Antigen unknown. Germline V gene data show CDR1 as MNHEY and CDR2 as SVGEGT. The CDR3 has 17 residues. After removal of 4 bases from V and 2 bases from J, the junction contained 8 bases not matched to a gene. The input for sequencing was PBMCs from blood, taken less than 25 months after vaccination. The chain recombines TRBV6-2 or TRBV6-3 with TRBJ1-6; 7 bases line up with TRBD1. The source is a man aged 50 to 69 who received an inactivated influenza vaccine. The DNA for the CDR3 is TGTGCCAGCAGTTTCCCACAGGGGAACACCTATAATTCACCCCTCCACTTT. Its translation is CASSFPQGNTYNSPLHF.